One sample yielded the 20 T cell receptor beta chains listed below, sequenced in a study of cytomegalovirus exposure and HLA in healthy donors. Method: immunoSEQ multiplex PCR; TCRdb's copy keeps in-frame clones and lacks some. In the table there are about 120,000 clones, roughly 87% of which are singletons. Sequenced: PBMCs. Receptor source: a woman between 18 and 30 years old in good health and CMV-seronegative.

The chain links TRBV2 to TRBJ2-7, with 7 bases aligning to TRBD1. CDR3 length equals 14 residues. CDR1 is SNHLY and CDR2 is FYNNEI in the germline V gene. Unmatched junction bases numbered 8, after V lost 3 bases and J lost 6 bases. The CDR3 DNA sequence: TGTGCCAGCAGTGATTGGCTAGCAGGGGGCGAGCAGTACGTC. This gives the protein CASSDWLAGGEQYV.

J is TRBJ1-1 and V is TRBV10-3; D is uncertain. Looked up from germline, CDR1 is ENHRY and CDR2 is SYGVKD. The CDR3 contains 12 residues. Trimming left V 8 bases short and J 2 bases short, with 9 bases between. DNA for the CDR3: TGTGCCATCGGTGCCACTAACACTGAAGCTTTCTTT. Translating it yields CAIGATNTEAFF.

The chain combines TRBV6-5 with TRBJ2-7; TRBD2 aligns across 9 bases. The germline gives CDR1 MNHEY, CDR2 SVGAGI. There are 15 residues in the CDR3. V shed 6 bases, J shed 4 bases, and the junction held 10 bases outside the gene matches. CDR3 DNA sequence: TGTGCCAGCAGCCGCGCGGGGGGGACGGTTTACGAGCAGTACTTC. Translated, it gives CASSRAGGTVYEQYF.

This chain joins TRBV6-5 and TRBJ2-5; possibly TRBD1 for D (6 bases). There are 12 residues in the CDR3. Trimming removed 2 bases at V and 10 bases at J, with 11 bases between. Germline V CDR1 and CDR2: MNHEY, SVGAGI. DNA for the CDR3: TGTGCCAGCAGTTACAACAGGGTGGTCCAGTACTTC. Its protein is CASSYNRVVQYF.

The chain couples TRBV9 to TRBJ1-3; D unresolved. Germline values: CDR1 SGDLS, CDR2 YYNGEE. This CDR3 region has 15 residues. With 4 bases removed from V and 4 bases from J, the gap between germline ends came to 15 bases. The CDR3 loop is CASSPMSRRGNTIYF. The CDR3 coding sequence is TGTGCCAGCAGCCCCATGTCCCGGAGGGGAAACACCATATATTTT.

The J gene is TRBJ1-2, the V gene TRBV15; D is unclear. The V end was cut by 6 bases, the J end by 4 bases, with 12 bases between. In germline, CDR1 is LNHNV, CDR2 YYDKDF (reference sequence). The CDR3 runs to 13 residues. As DNA, the CDR3 is TGTGCCACCAGTCTCGGGGAAATCTATGGCTACACCTTC. It is translated as CATSLGEIYGYTF.

Details on this clone: The germline gene is not matched at one end of the junction; a read error may be the cause. The J gene is TRBJ1-5, the V gene TRBV7-2, with unresolved D. The CDR3 extends over 16 amino acids. The germline gives CDR1 SGHTA, CDR2 FQGNSA. CDR3 nucleotide sequence: TGTGCCAGCAGCATTGGACCAGGTTATAGCGATCAGCCCCAGCATTTT. Translating gives CASSIGPGYSDQPQHF.

The chain links TRBV7-2 to TRBJ2-1, with D possibly being TRBD1 (6 bases). The germline CDR1 and CDR2 sequences are SGHTA and FQGNSA. CDR3 size: 13 residues. V shed 2 bases and J shed 9 bases, with 11 bases lying between them. Here the CDR3 DNA reads TGTGCCAGCAGCTTAATAGGCAGGGGTGAGCAGTTCTTC. Translating it yields CASSLIGRGEQFF.

This clone was seen a handful of times. The J gene is TRBJ2-7, the V gene TRBV15; tentative D call: TRBD2 (7 bases). Germline V gene data show CDR1 as LNHNV and CDR2 as YYDKDF (reference sequence). Trimming removed 5 bases from V and 4 bases from J, with 18 bases in between. The CDR3 consists of 15 residues. The CDR3 sequence: CATSPGRGSRYEQYV. DNA for the CDR3: TGTGCCACCAGCCCTGGGAGGGGGTCCCGGTACGAGCAGTACGTC.

The V call is TRBV19, the J call TRBJ2-7; D is perhaps TRBD1 (5 bases). Trimming pared 7 bases from V and 6 bases from J, leaving 19 bases between. CDR3 size: 14 residues. CDR1 and CDR2 from the germline V gene are LNHDA and SQIVND (reference sequence). The CDR3 is CASTQVKGSIEQYV. Written as DNA, the CDR3 is TGTGCCAGTACCCAAGTTAAGGGGTCGATCGAGCAGTACGTC.

V gene TRBV2 combines with J gene TRBJ2-2; perhaps TRBD1 as D (5 bases). Trimming removed 4 bases from V and 6 bases from J, with 9 bases in between. This CDR3 has 13 amino acids. Germline V gene lookup returns CDR1 SNHLY and CDR2 FYNNEI. CDR3 in DNA: TGTGCCAGCAGTGTTGCACAGGCCGGGGAGCTGTTTTTT. Protein sequence: CASSVAQAGELFF.

The rearrangement links TRBV30 to TRBJ2-3; TRBD2 matches at 8 bases. After removal of 6 bases from V and 0 bases from J, the junction contained 2 bases not matched to a gene. The germline CDR1 and CDR2 sequences are GTSNPN and SVGIG (reference sequence). CDR3 length: 13 amino acids. Here the CDR3 reads CACTSGSTDTQYF. The CDR3 nucleotides are TGTGCCTGTACTAGCGGTAGCACAGATACGCAGTATTTT.

This clone was observed once. The rearrangement links TRBV6-1 to TRBJ1-2; no clear D gene. Germline loops: CDR1 MNHNS, CDR2 SASEGT. The V gene lost 8 bases and the J gene lost 7 bases, with 20 bases spanning the gap. The CDR3 consists of 14 residues. The CDR3 coding sequence is TGTGCCAGCCTCTCAACACTCATAACGGGTGGCTACACCTTC. Translation: CASLSTLITGGYTF.

This chain uses TRBV4-3 with TRBJ1-1; D is ambiguous. Germline V gives CDR1 LGHNA, CDR2 YSLEER. The germline V and J ends were trimmed by 0 bases and 2 bases, with 10 bases remaining between them. There are 15 residues in the CDR3. The CDR3 loop is CASSQEEAGNTEAFF. DNA for the CDR3: TGCGCCAGCAGCCAAGAGGAGGCGGGAAACACTGAAGCTTTCTTT.

The chain links TRBV2 to TRBJ2-5; TRBD2 is a possible D gene (6 bases). The CDR3 extends over 14 amino acids. V dropped 5 bases and J dropped 4 bases, with 14 bases sitting between them. CDR1 SNHLY and CDR2 FYNNEI come from the germline V gene. The CDR3 DNA follows: TGTGCCAGCAGTACCTTGGGGGGTGGAGAGACCCAGTACTTC. This encodes CASSTLGGGETQYF.

V usage is TRBV14 and J usage is TRBJ2-1, with D possibly TRBD1 on 6 matching bases. The germline V and J ends were trimmed by 0 bases and 0 bases, with 9 bases remaining between them. Per germline, CDR1 SGHDN and CDR2 FVKESK. CDR3 length: 16 residues. CDR3 coding DNA: TGTGCCAGCAGCCAAGATCCAGGGGACTCCTACAATGAGCAGTTCTTC. Its protein is CASSQDPGDSYNEQFF. Full variable domain (remainder filled in from reference TRBV14 and TRBJ2-1): EAGVTQFPSHSVIEKGQTVTLRCDPISGHDNLYWYRRVMGKEIKFLLHFVKESKQDESGMPNNRFLAERTGGTYSTLKVQPAELEDSGVYFCASSQDPGDSYNEQFFGPGTRLTVL.

The rearrangement links TRBV29-1 to TRBJ1-2; D remains unclear. The germline CDR1 and CDR2 sequences are SQVTM and ANQGSEA. CDR3 length: 14 residues. V was pared by 3 bases and J by 4 bases, with 15 bases between. The CDR3: CSVERVGGSYGYTF. The CDR3, as DNA: TGCAGCGTTGAGCGGGTCGGCGGAAGCTATGGCTACACCTTC.

The chain's CDR3 is CASSLRRGGNQPQHF. The DNA of the CDR3 is TGTGCCAGCAGTTTACGGAGGGGCGGGAATCAGCCCCAGCATTTT. The V call is TRBV28, the J call TRBJ1-5; the D gene is possibly TRBD1 (5 bases). CDR1 is MDHEN, CDR2 SYDVKM, per germline. This CDR3 comprises 15 residues. The V end lost 2 bases, the J end lost 4 bases, and 12 bases lay between the germline ends.

V and J are TRBV30 and TRBJ2-3, with D possibly matching TRBD2 (5 bases). Deletions cut 3 bases from V and 6 bases from J, with 10 bases between. This CDR3 contains 12 residues. Looked up from germline, CDR1 is GTSNPN and CDR2 is SVGIG (reference sequence). This CDR3 reads CAWRSSADTQYF. The DNA for the CDR3 is TGTGCCTGGAGGAGTAGCGCGGATACGCAGTATTTT.

This chain links TRBV5-6 with TRBJ2-7, with TRBD1 as a possible D gene (6 bases). The V gene's germline CDR1 is SGHDT and CDR2 YYEEEE. The CDR3 runs 14 residues. The V gene lost 1 base and the J gene lost 1 base, with 9 bases spanning the gap. CDR3 loop: CASSLRGGSYEQYV. CDR3 DNA sequence: TGTGCCAGCAGCTTGAGAGGGGGATCCTACGAGCAGTACGTC.